This note documents a single T cell receptor beta chain sequence. The antigen is undetermined. The germline CDR1 and CDR2 sequences are SGHNT and YENEEA. Between the trimmed V and J ends, which lost 5 bases and 7 bases, there was a span of 8 bases. The CDR3 has 12 amino acids. CD45RO negativity and positive selection for CCR7 defined naive CD8 cells, a population that excluded terminally differentiated effector memory CD45RA+ cells. These data come from a study of shared clonotypes between healthy human individuals. Overall study findings and caveats: Represented diversity (both genetic and exposure-history) was limited by the small number of donors. Deeper or shallower sequencing was expected to change how clonotypes are shared among donors.

Profiled with immunoSEQ multiplex PCR; TCRdb holds only in-frame clones, not every one. The top ten hold 0.9% to 1.5% of the sample, which has 1.5 million to 2.5 million clones, less than 95% seen once. The chain is built from TRBV11-3 and TRBJ2-2; possibly TRBD2 for D (6 bases). Sequencing used naive CD8+ T cells sorted from blood. The clonotype was recovered from a man between 18 and 35 years old in good health. Here the CDR3 reads CASSPGVGELFF. DNA for the CDR3: TGTGCCAGCAGCCCGGGGGTCGGGGAGCTGTTTTTT.